The rows below give T cell receptor beta chains drawn from one sample of a study of T cell changes during pregnancy in multiple sclerosis. Libraries were prepared by immunoSEQ multiplex PCR; TCRdb keeps only in-frame clonotypes and omits some of them. The repertoire has under 55,000 clones, roughly 93% of them found once; the top ten carry about 2%. Sequenced here: peripheral blood, sampled in the second trimester of pregnancy. Receptors were obtained from a female donor with multiple sclerosis, enrolled in a pregnancy study. Each CDR3 is given with its conserved first and last residue. The D gene is left open where the match is weak. Size is omitted from some rows. Given values are once, few, many or a class for expanded clones.

clone size: once; V gene: TRBV5-6; D gene: TRBD2; J gene: TRBJ2-1; CDR3 DNA: TGTGCCAGCACCACTGTTCTAGCGGTTACCTACAATGAGCAGTTCTTC; CDR3 protein: CASTTVLAVTYNEQFF
clone size: .; V gene: TRBV2; D gene: TRBD2; J gene: TRBJ2-1; CDR3 DNA: TGTGCCACCCCCGGGACTAGCGGGAGCCCCCCCTACAATGAGCAGTTCTTC; CDR3 protein: CATPGTSGSPPYNEQFF
clone size: .; V gene: TRBV6-1; D gene: .; J gene: TRBJ1-5; CDR3 DNA: TGTGCCAGCAGTGATCAGGGGCCCTCATGGCAGCCCCAGCATTTT; CDR3 protein: CASSDQGPSWQPQHF
clone size: .; V gene: TRBV28; D gene: .; J gene: TRBJ1-2; CDR3 DNA: TGTGCCAGCAGTTTGTTTCGCGGACTCTATGGCTACACCTTC; CDR3 protein: CASSLFRGLYGYTF
clone size: .; V gene: TRBV5-4; D gene: .; J gene: TRBJ2-3; CDR3 DNA: TGTGCCAGCAGCCAAACTTCGTTCGGTACGCAGTATTTT; CDR3 protein: CASSQTSFGTQYF
clone size: .; V gene: TRBV4-2; D gene: .; J gene: TRBJ1-2; CDR3 DNA: TGTGCCAGCAGCTCCGTTGACAGCTATGGCTACACCTTC; CDR3 protein: CASSSVDSYGYTF
clone size: .; V gene: TRBV5-6; D gene: .; J gene: TRBJ2-7; CDR3 DNA: TGTGCCAGCACCACCGGACTCTCCTACGAGCAGTACTTC; CDR3 protein: CASTTGLSYEQYF
clone size: .; V gene: TRBV11-3; D gene: .; J gene: TRBJ2-1; CDR3 DNA: TGTGCCAGCAGCTTAGGGGGATGGGAGCGCGGGGTGGGCGCGCAGTTCTTC; CDR3 protein: CASSLGGWERGVGAQFF
clone size: .; V gene: TRBV5-4; D gene: .; J gene: TRBJ1-1; CDR3 DNA: TGTGCCAGCAGCTTGGGAAGTCCGGGGGGGTTGAACACTGAAGCTTTCTTT; CDR3 protein: CASSLGSPGGLNTEAFF
clone size: .; V gene: TRBV13; D gene: .; J gene: TRBJ1-2; CDR3 DNA: TGTGCCAGCAGCCCCGGTGTCGGGGGTCTCTATGGCTACACCTTC; CDR3 protein: CASSPGVGGLYGYTF
clone size: .; V gene: TRBV5-6; D gene: TRBD2; J gene: TRBJ2-1; CDR3 DNA: TGTGCCAGCAGCTCCCAGTTGATGGCGGCGGGAGGGCCAAATGAGCAGTTCTTC; CDR3 protein: CASSSQLMAAGGPNEQFF
clone size: .; V gene: TRBV4-1; D gene: TRBD2; J gene: TRBJ2-3; CDR3 DNA: TGCGCCAGCAGTTCTAGAGGACTAGCGGGAGAAGAAGGCACAGATACGCAGTATTTT; CDR3 protein: CASSSRGLAGEEGTDTQYF
clone size: few; V gene: TRBV25-1; D gene: .; J gene: TRBJ2-2; CDR3 DNA: TGTGCCAGCAGTGAAGGGGAGGATACCGGGGAGCTGTTTTTT; CDR3 protein: CASSEGEDTGELFF
clone size: .; V gene: TRBV29-1; D gene: TRBD2; J gene: TRBJ2-3; CDR3 DNA: TGCAGCGTTGAAGATATCGCTAGCGGAGTCGGTGACCCAGATACGCAGTATTTT; CDR3 protein: CSVEDIASGVGDPDTQYF
clone size: .; V gene: TRBV5-6; D gene: .; J gene: TRBJ2-5; CDR3 DNA: TGTGCCAGCACCCAGTCCATGCAAGAGACCCAGTACTTC; CDR3 protein: CASTQSMQETQYF
clone size: .; V gene: TRBV5-8; D gene: TRBD1; J gene: TRBJ1-2; CDR3 DNA: TGTGCCAGCAGCACTGGGACAGCGACATTTAACTATGGCTACACCTTC; CDR3 protein: CASSTGTATFNYGYTF
clone size: .; V gene: TRBV5-6; D gene: .; J gene: TRBJ1-2; CDR3 DNA: TGTGCCAGCGGCTTGGTGGCGGAGAACTATGGCTACACCTTC; CDR3 protein: CASGLVAENYGYTF
clone size: .; V gene: TRBV5-1; D gene: TRBD1; J gene: TRBJ1-2; CDR3 DNA: TGCGCCAGCAGCCAAGGACAGGGTAACTATGGCTACACCTTC; CDR3 protein: CASSQGQGNYGYTF
clone size: .; V gene: TRBV28; D gene: TRBD1; J gene: TRBJ1-2; CDR3 DNA: TGTGCCAGCAGTTATCCTGCCAGGACAGGGGCTATGGGCTACACCTTC; CDR3 protein: CASSYPARTGAMGYTF
clone size: .; V gene: TRBV18; D gene: TRBD2; J gene: TRBJ2-2; CDR3 DNA: TGTGCCAGCTCACCACCTCGGACTAGCGGGAGTTACTATTCCGGGGAGCTGTTTTTT; CDR3 protein: CASSPPRTSGSYYSGELFF
clone size: once; V gene: TRBV4-1; D gene: .; J gene: TRBJ2-5; CDR3 DNA: TGCGCCAGCAGCCATACTATAGAGACCCAGTACTTC; CDR3 protein: CASSHTIETQYF
clone size: .; V gene: TRBV6-5; D gene: .; J gene: TRBJ2-5; CDR3 DNA: TGTGCCAGCAGTTACTCGAGCCCCCGACAGATAAATGAGCAGTACTTC; CDR3 protein: CASSYSSPRQINEQYF
clone size: .; V gene: TRBV28; D gene: .; J gene: TRBJ2-2; CDR3 DNA: TGTGCCAGCATGACCCAGGCCGGGGAGCTGTTTTTT; CDR3 protein: CASMTQAGELFF
clone size: .; V gene: TRBV7-9; D gene: .; J gene: TRBJ1-2; CDR3 DNA: TGTGCCAGCAGCCCTACGGGAGCAAGTAGCCCGCGATATGGCTACACCTTC; CDR3 protein: CASSPTGASSPRYGYTF
clone size: .; V gene: TRBV4-3; D gene: TRBD2; J gene: TRBJ2-2; CDR3 DNA: TGCGCCAGCAGCCGGACTAGCGGCACCGGGGAGCTGTTTTTT; CDR3 protein: CASSRTSGTGELFF
clone size: .; V gene: TRBV7-9; D gene: TRBD1; J gene: TRBJ2-5; CDR3 DNA: TGTGCCAGCAGCGGGGGACAGGGGGCGCAGACCCAGTACTTC; CDR3 protein: CASSGGQGAQTQYF
clone size: .; V gene: TRBV9; D gene: TRBD1; J gene: TRBJ1-2; CDR3 DNA: TGTGCCAGCAGCCCCACCGGGACAGGGAATTCGGGCTACACCTTC; CDR3 protein: CASSPTGTGNSGYTF
clone size: few; V gene: TRBV25-1; D gene: TRBD1; J gene: TRBJ1-2; CDR3 DNA: TGTGCCAGCAGTGATCCGGGACAGGGTTATGGCTACACCTTC; CDR3 protein: CASSDPGQGYGYTF
clone size: .; V gene: TRBV19; D gene: TRBD1; J gene: TRBJ2-5; CDR3 DNA: TGTGCCAGTAGTATAGATACCCGAGAGGGGGCTATCGAGACCCAGTACTTC; CDR3 protein: CASSIDTREGAIETQYF
clone size: .; V gene: TRBV9; D gene: .; J gene: TRBJ2-7; CDR3 DNA: TGTGCCAGCAGCCTAGGACAGACTCCCTACGAGCAGTACTTC; CDR3 protein: CASSLGQTPYEQYF
clone size: few; V gene: TRBV6-5; D gene: .; J gene: TRBJ2-6; CDR3 DNA: TGTGCCAGCAGTTATAAGGGGGATGGGGCCAACGTCCTGACTTTC; CDR3 protein: CASSYKGDGANVLTF
clone size: .; V gene: TRBV19; D gene: TRBD2; J gene: TRBJ2-2; CDR3 DNA: TGTGCCAGTAGTATCTTAGCGGGAGGGCCATCCGGGGAGCTGTTTTTT; CDR3 protein: CASSILAGGPSGELFF
clone size: .; V gene: TRBV5-5; D gene: .; J gene: TRBJ2-2; CDR3 DNA: TGTGCCAGCAGCTTTTCCGGGACATTTAACACCGGGGAGCTGTTTTTT; CDR3 protein: CASSFSGTFNTGELFF
clone size: .; V gene: TRBV5-8; D gene: .; J gene: TRBJ2-6; CDR3 DNA: TGTGCCAGCAACACCCTAAGGCTGACGCAGGGGGGGGCCAACGTCCTGACTTTC; CDR3 protein: CASNTLRLTQGGANVLTF
clone size: once; V gene: TRBV7-9; D gene: .; J gene: TRBJ1-2; CDR3 DNA: TGTGCCAGCAGCATGAACCGCGGGACCCCCGCTAACTATGGCTACACCTTC; CDR3 protein: CASSMNRGTPANYGYTF
clone size: .; V gene: TRBV10-3; D gene: .; J gene: TRBJ2-1; CDR3 DNA: TGTGCCAACTCTCACGGAGGTGGTGACAATGAGCAGTTCTTC; CDR3 protein: CANSHGGGDNEQFF
clone size: .; V gene: TRBV25-1; D gene: .; J gene: TRBJ2-7; CDR3 DNA: TGTGCCAGCAGTGAACCGGGATTGAGCTCCTACGAGCAGTACTTC; CDR3 protein: CASSEPGLSSYEQYF
clone size: .; V gene: TRBV19; D gene: .; J gene: TRBJ2-1; CDR3 DNA: TGTGCCAGTAGTGATAGCGGCCTTAAGGGATACAATGAGCAGTTCTTC; CDR3 protein: CASSDSGLKGYNEQFF